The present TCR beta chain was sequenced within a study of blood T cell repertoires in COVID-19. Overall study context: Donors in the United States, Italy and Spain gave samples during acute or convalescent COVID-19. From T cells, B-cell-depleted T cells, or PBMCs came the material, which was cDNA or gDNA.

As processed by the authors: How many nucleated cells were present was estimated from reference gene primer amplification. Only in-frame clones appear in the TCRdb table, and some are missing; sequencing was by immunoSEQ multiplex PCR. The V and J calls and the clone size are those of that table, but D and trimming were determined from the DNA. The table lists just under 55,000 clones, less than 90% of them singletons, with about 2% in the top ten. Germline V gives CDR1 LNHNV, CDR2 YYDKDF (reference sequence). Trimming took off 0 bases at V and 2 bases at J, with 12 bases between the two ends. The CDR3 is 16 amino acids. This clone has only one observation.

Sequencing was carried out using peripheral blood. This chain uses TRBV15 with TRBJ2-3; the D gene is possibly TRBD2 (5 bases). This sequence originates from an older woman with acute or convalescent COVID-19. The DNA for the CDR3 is TGTGCCACCAGCAGAGATCTACTAGATATCACAGATACGCAGTATTTT. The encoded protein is CATSRDLLDITDTQYF.